This T cell receptor beta chain was identified during a study of blood T cells in healthy people across ages. Sample-barcoded 5' priming and a J-beta primer mix drove a second PCR of 7 to 11 cycles. Sequencing yielded, for each sample, at least 3 million paired-end reads carrying CDR3. TCRdb called the 5' RACE reads again in MiXCR, with one record for every CDR3 protein. The profile shows over a million distinct CDR3 sequences, around 27% of them singletons. Peripheral blood samples of roughly 10 milliliters were drawn from each donor. The CDR3 has 12 residues. CDR1 and CDR2 (germline): SGHTA, FQGTGA. These data are also associated with another study on T cells of mothers and their children. According to that study: Roughly 6 children, together with their three healthy Caucasian mothers, made up the donors.

The chain couples TRBV7-3 to TRBJ2-5; possible D gene TRBD1, 5 bases. The DNA end is a closer match to TRBJ2-1, so the J assignment may be wrong. The receptor was isolated from a girl aged 2-10 years in good health. Sequencing was performed on blood. CDR3 DNA: TGTGCCAGCAGCCTAAGGGGATATGAGCAGTTCTTC. Translating gives CASSLRGYEQFF.